These 21 T cell receptor beta chains were all obtained from the same sample, sequenced in a study of blood T cell repertoires in COVID-19 (dated by TCRdb to the early 2020s). The library was produced with the immunoSEQ multiplex PCR assay. Not all clones reach the TCRdb copy of this immuneACCESS table, which keeps in-frame sequences only. Checked studies attribute under half of the gap to unresolved V genes and leave the rest unexplained. The sample table holds around 170,000 clones, of which approximately 89% were seen once. The top ten clonotypes cover roughly 4% of the sample. Input material: peripheral blood. The receptors stem from a woman aged 25 to 39 with acute or convalescent COVID-19.

The chain couples TRBV15 to TRBJ2-7, with D hard to call. The germline V gene encodes CDR1 LNHNV and CDR2 YYDKDF (reference sequence). This CDR3 is built from 13 residues. The ends were cut back, 4 bases at V and 7 bases at J, with 14 bases in the middle. The CDR3 DNA reads as TGTGCCACCAGCACCTACCTTCCTGGTGAGCAGTACTTC. Its protein is CATSTYLPGEQYF.

The DNA of the CDR3 is TGTGCCAGCAGCACAAGTAGGGGGGGCGAGCAGTACTTC. It specifies CASSTSRGGEQYF. J is TRBJ2-7 and V is TRBV9, with D tentatively TRBD2 (7 bases). Trimming shortened V by 4 bases and J by 6 bases, and 14 bases separated the two germline ends. Germline V CDR1 and CDR2: SGDLS, YYNGEE. This CDR3 is 13 amino acids long.

The CDR3, as DNA: TGTGCCAGTAGTACCCCGACAGGTTTCCAGCATTTT. Its protein is CASSTPTGFQHF. The chain carries TRBV19 and TRBJ1-5, with D tentatively TRBD1 (6 bases). Germline V CDR1 and CDR2: LNHDA, SQIVND (reference sequence). Deletions cut 4 bases from V and 12 bases from J, with 13 bases between. This CDR3 has 12 residues.

In this sample, this clone turned up a few times. The chain recombines TRBV5-6 with TRBJ2-1; tentatively, D is TRBD2 (6 bases). The CDR3 totals 15 residues. Germline values: CDR1 SGHDT, CDR2 YYEEEE. V lost 2 bases to trimming and J lost 0 bases, with 9 bases between them. CDR3: CASSFVGGSYNEQFF. CDR3 bases: TGTGCCAGCAGCTTCGTCGGGGGCTCCTACAATGAGCAGTTCTTC.

The CDR3 DNA sequence: TGTGCCAGCAGTCCATTCCCATCCGGGACCCAGTACTTC. Translating it yields CASSPFPSGTQYF. The chain combines TRBV12-3 or TRBV12-4 with TRBJ2-5; unclear D gene. CDR3 size: 13 residues. V was cut by 5 bases and J by 7 bases, with 14 bases left in between.

The sample holds a few counts of this clone. Compared with germline, one end of the junction differs, possibly owing to a read error. V gene TRBV3-1 (or the pseudogene TRBV3-2) combines with J gene TRBJ2-1, with 9 bases fitting TRBD2. CDR1 and CDR2 (germline): LGHDT, YNNKEL (reference sequence). CDR3 length equals 12 residues. This chain's CDR3 is CASSLLGTSILF. Written as DNA, the CDR3 is TGTGCCAGCAGCCTCCTCGGGACTAGCATACTCTTC.

The chain joins TRBV28 to TRBJ1-2; D may be TRBD1 (6 bases). V was pared by 6 bases and J by 8 bases, with 13 bases between. The CDR3 contains 12 residues. Germline V gene lookup returns CDR1 MDHEN and CDR2 SYDVKM. The CDR3 sequence is CASRPTGQGYTF. As DNA, the CDR3 is TGTGCCAGCAGACCCACAGGGCAAGGCTACACCTTC.

The J gene is TRBJ2-1, the V gene TRBV5-1, with D hard to call. The germline V gene has CDR1 SGHRS and CDR2 YFSETQ. There are 14 residues in the CDR3. Deletions cut 0 bases from V and 6 bases from J, with 10 bases between. CDR3 region: CASSLDPVANEQFF. In nucleotides, the CDR3 is TGCGCCAGCAGCTTGGATCCAGTCGCCAATGAGCAGTTCTTC.

J is TRBJ2-5 and V is TRBV5-8, with 9 bases aligning to TRBD1. Trimming took 6 bases from V and 2 from J; bases not matched to a gene: 8. The CDR3 spans 15 residues. CDR1 is SGHTS and CDR2 is YDEGEE in the germline V gene. CDR3 protein: CASNRRTGEQETQYF. In DNA form, the CDR3 reads TGTGCCAGCAACCGCCGGACAGGGGAGCAAGAGACCCAGTACTTC.

V usage is TRBV5-1 and J usage is TRBJ2-5; 9 bases map to TRBD1. CDR1 and CDR2 (germline): SGHRS, YFSETQ. The V and J ends lost 7 bases and 2 bases, in that order; junction bases with no gene match: 6. The CDR3 contains 14 residues. This CDR3 reads CASSGQGRQETQYF. CDR3 nucleotide sequence: TGCGCCAGCTCGGGACAGGGCAGGCAAGAGACCCAGTACTTC.

Only one count was recorded for this clone. This chain links TRBV6-5 with TRBJ2-7; D perhaps matches TRBD2 (6 bases). Per germline, CDR1 MNHEY and CDR2 SVGAGI. CDR3 length: 14 amino acids. Trimming cost V 5 bases and J 3 bases, with 14 bases left between them. The CDR3 nucleotides are TGTGCCAGCAGTCCAAGGGAGGCGGGCTACGAGCAGTACTTC. Translating it yields CASSPREAGYEQYF.

The rearrangement uses TRBV5-1 and TRBJ2-5, with 14 bases identical to TRBD2. Germline loops: CDR1 SGHRS, CDR2 YFSETQ. This CDR3 has 18 residues. J was trimmed by 7 bases and V by 0 bases; bases with no gene match: 11. The CDR3 bases are TGCGCCAGCAGCTTGGCCGGGACTAGCGGGAGTCTGGTGGGGACCCAGTACTTC. Translation gives CASSLAGTSGSLVGTQYF.

The chain is built from TRBV10-2 and TRBJ2-5; a weak D match, TRBD2 (6 bases). CDR3 length: 12 amino acids. The V end was cut by 0 bases, the J end by 9 bases, with 8 bases between. Germline loops: CDR1 WSHSY, CDR2 SAAADI. The CDR3 DNA reads as TGCGCCAGCAGTGAGTCGGAGGGAGCCCAGTACTTC. Translated, it gives CASSESEGAQYF.

The CDR3 is CASSSGYEQFF. As DNA, the CDR3 is TGTGCCAGCTCATCCGGTTATGAGCAGTTCTTC. This chain uses TRBV18 with TRBJ2-1; D gene unclear. The CDR3 length is 11 residues. The germline V gene has CDR1 KGHSH and CDR2 LQKENI. V was clipped by 5 bases and J by 8 bases, with 7 bases between them.

V is TRBV7-9 and J is TRBJ2-1; TRBD2 is a possible D gene (5 bases). Deletions cut 7 bases from V and 0 bases from J, with 16 bases between. The CDR3 is 16 residues long. CDR1 is SEHNR, CDR2 FQNEAQ, per germline (reference sequence). The CDR3 region has the DNA TGTGCCAGCACCCCCAGATCAGGAGGCTCCTACAATGAGCAGTTCTTC. This encodes CASTPRSGGSYNEQFF.

V usage is TRBV6-5 and J usage is TRBJ2-1; tentatively, D is TRBD2 (6 bases). Per the germline V gene, CDR1 is MNHEY and CDR2 is SVGAGI. This CDR3 has 14 amino acids. V dropped 8 bases and J dropped 6 bases, with 17 bases sitting between them. The CDR3 region has the DNA TGTGCCAGCCACATAGCGGACCTTTTCAATGAGCAGTTCTTC. Translated: CASHIADLFNEQFF.

This rearrangement joins TRBV9 to TRBJ1-2; TRBD1 matches 8 bases. The CDR3 totals 14 residues. V was pared by 0 bases and J by 7 bases, with 5 bases of the junction left unmatched. The V gene's germline CDR1 is SGDLS and CDR2 YYNGEE. The DNA for the CDR3 is TGTGCCAGCAGCGTAGTTCAGGGGGCGGGTGGCTACACCTTC. Its translation is CASSVVQGAGGYTF. The whole variable domain, remainder taken from reference TRBV9 and TRBJ1-2, is DSGVTQTPKHLITATGQRVTLRCSPRSGDLSVYWYQQSLDQGLQFLIQYYNGEERAKGNILERFSAQQFPDLHSELNLSSLELGDSALYFCASSVVQGAGGYTFGSGTRLTVV.

V is TRBV4-1 and J is TRBJ1-5; D might be TRBD1 (5 bases). Deletions cut 0 bases from V and 9 bases from J, with 18 bases between. This CDR3 contains 16 residues. Germline V gene lookup returns CDR1 MGHRA and CDR2 YSYEKL. This CDR3 reads CASSQDGGDYRRPQHF. As DNA, the CDR3 is TGCGCCAGCAGCCAAGACGGGGGGGACTATCGTCGGCCCCAGCATTTT.

J is TRBJ2-5 and V is TRBV5-1; possible D gene TRBD2, 6 bases. Germline CDR1 SGHRS, CDR2 YFSETQ. V lost 4 bases, J lost 7 bases, and 14 bases lay in between. This CDR3 contains 13 residues. The CDR3 bases are TGCGCCAGCAGCATTCAAGACGGGGGGACCCAGTACTTC. It translates to CASSIQDGGTQYF.

This chain's CDR3 is CASSLGIQGASRNTIYF. As DNA, the CDR3 is TGTGCCAGCAGCTTAGGGATACAGGGGGCCTCAAGAAACACCATATATTTT. V gene TRBV11-2 combines with J gene TRBJ1-3; TRBD1 matches 9 bases. V shed 1 base and J 5 bases; nucleotides not matched to a gene: 9. Germline CDR1 is SGHAT and CDR2 is FQNNGV. This CDR3 has 17 residues.

V gene TRBV30 combines with J gene TRBJ1-5, with D perhaps matching TRBD1 (5 bases). The CDR3 has 14 amino acids. Trimming cost V 1 base and J 7 bases, with 14 bases left between them. Germline CDR1 and CDR2: GTSNPN and SVGIG (reference sequence). DNA of the CDR3: TGTGCCTGGAGTGCCACCAGCCCAGGGCAGCCCCAGCATTTT. Translated, it gives CAWSATSPGQPQHF. Full variable domain (rest looked up from reference TRBV30 and TRBJ1-5): SQTIHQWPATLVQPVGSPLSLECTVEGTSNPNLYWYRQAAGRGLQLLFYSVGIGQISSEVPQNLSASRPQDRQFILSSKKLLLSDSGFYLCAWSATSPGQPQHFGDGTRLSIL.